What follows describes a single T cell receptor (beta chain). The CDR3 has 13 amino acids. The germline V and J ends were trimmed by 3 bases and 7 bases, with 12 bases remaining between them. Germline-derived CDR1 and CDR2 are MNHNY and SVGAGI (reference sequence). TCRdb's copy holds only in-frame clones and misses some; the assay was immunoSEQ multiplex PCR. The repertoire holds millions of clones, with around nine tenths as singletons. This specimen belongs to a study of shared clonotypes between healthy human individuals. The receptor's source is a man younger than 35 in good health. Sequencing was carried out using naive CD4+ T cells sorted from blood. The subset is: CD45RA+ positively selected. The V call is TRBV6-6, the J call TRBJ1-2; D remains unclear. CDR3 residues: CASSYTEGGGYTF. Written as DNA, the CDR3 is TGTGCCAGCAGTTATACTGAGGGAGGTGGCTACACCTTC.